This T cell receptor (beta chain) was found in a study of blood T cell repertoires in COVID-19. As for the study in general: COVID-19 samples collected from the United States, Italy and Spain covered acute and convalescent phases.

The germline V gene encodes CDR1 SNHLY and CDR2 FYNNEI. V lost 6 bases and J lost 4; bases outside the gene matches: 9. The CDR3 extends over 15 amino acids. Profiling relied on immunoSEQ multiplex PCR, and the TCRdb table lists in-frame clones only, not all of them. Of a few hundred thousand clones in the sample, around 85% were seen once. The sequencing input was peripheral blood. The rearrangement links TRBV2 to TRBJ2-1; TRBD2 matches at 7 bases. The sequence was obtained from a woman in her late teens or twenties with acute or convalescent COVID-19. CDR3 protein: CASSPGGRGYNEQFF. CDR3 bases: TGTGCCAGCAGCCCTGGGGGGAGGGGATACAATGAGCAGTTCTTC.